The 28 T cell receptor beta chains listed next were all sequenced from one sample in a study of shared clonotypes between healthy human individuals (dated by TCRdb to between 2020 and 2021). Libraries were constructed by the immunoSEQ multiplex PCR assay. Imported from immuneACCESS, the table was reduced by TCRdb to in-frame sequences with V and J called. These copies leave out some clones; in studies compared against another copy, an unresolved V gene accounts for under half, and the cause of the remainder is not known. The table for this sample lists about a million clones; around four fifths of them were counted only once. Of the sample, approximately 1.3% is held by the ten largest clones. The sequencing input was memory CD4+ T cells sorted from blood. Sample cell subset or site, as interpreted from the label and publication: CD45RA-negative fraction. These receptors were obtained from a man younger than 30 in good health.

The V call is TRBV7-2, the J call TRBJ2-2; no definite D call. Germline V CDR1 and CDR2: SGHTA, FQGNSA. The V and J ends lost 3 bases and 6 bases respectively, with 8 bases between them. The CDR3 has 13 amino acids. The CDR3 nucleotides are TGTGCCAGCAGCTTTAAAGGCCCCGGGGAGCTGTTTTTT. Residues: CASSFKGPGELFF. Looking up the rest from reference TRBV7-2 and TRBJ2-2 gives the full variable domain: GAGVSQSPSNKVTEKGKDVELRCDPISGHTALYWYRQSLGQGLEFLIYFQGNSAPDKSGLPSDRFSAERTGGSVSTLTIQRTQQEDSAVYLCASSFKGPGELFFGEGSRLTVL.

The rearrangement links TRBV6-5 to TRBJ1-1; 7 nucleotides agree with TRBD1. After removal of 7 bases from V and 0 bases from J, the junction contained 8 bases not matched to a gene. There are 15 residues in the CDR3. From germline, CDR1 is MNHEY and CDR2 SVGAGI. The CDR3 DNA sequence: TGTGCCAGCACTCGCACCGGGACAGTGAACACTGAAGCTTTCTTT. This gives the protein CASTRTGTVNTEAFF.

The chain employs TRBV5-4 and TRBJ1-2; 7 bases are a match to TRBD1. This CDR3 contains 13 residues. Trimming at V came to 4 bases and at J to 8 bases, leaving 8 bases not matched to a gene. Germline V lookup: CDR1 SGHNT, CDR2 YYREEE (reference sequence). CDR3 loop: CASSPDRDKGYTF. The CDR3 DNA reads as TGTGCCAGCAGCCCCGACAGGGACAAGGGCTACACCTTC.

V usage is TRBV6-6 and J usage is TRBJ2-7; D is ambiguous. This CDR3 spans 15 amino acids. The V gene's germline CDR1 is MNHNY and CDR2 SVGAGI (reference sequence). The V and J ends lost 2 bases and 0 bases respectively, with 11 bases between them. This chain's CDR3 is CASSYRAPSSYEQYF. In DNA form, the CDR3 reads TGTGCCAGCAGTTACCGAGCGCCCAGCTCCTACGAGCAGTACTTC.

The V gene is TRBV5-1, the J gene TRBJ2-3; 8 nucleotides agree with TRBD1. Trimming at V came to 3 bases and at J to 2 bases, leaving 8 bases not matched to a gene. The CDR3 spans 16 residues. CDR1 and CDR2 from the germline V gene are SGHRS and YFSETQ. The CDR3 is CASSYDRGKVTDTQYF. In DNA form, the CDR3 reads TGCGCCAGCAGCTACGACAGGGGAAAGGTCACAGATACGCAGTATTTT.

The chain joins TRBV19 to TRBJ2-5, with D possibly TRBD1 on 6 matching bases. Germline V CDR1 and CDR2: LNHDA, SQIVND (reference sequence). The CDR3 contains 15 residues. Between the trimmed V and J ends, which lost 6 bases and 2 bases, there was a span of 16 bases. The CDR3 DNA reads as TGTGCCAGTAGCTCTGGACAGTCGACACAAGAGACCCAGTACTTC. Protein sequence: CASSSGQSTQETQYF.

The genes are TRBV7-9 and TRBJ1-1; D gene unclear. The germline gives CDR1 SEHNR, CDR2 FQNEAQ (reference sequence). V gave up 7 bases and J gave up 1 base, with 13 bases separating them. CDR3 length equals 14 residues. The CDR3, as DNA: TGTGCCAGCACCATACATTCGGGGAACACTGAAGCTTTCTTT. This encodes CASTIHSGNTEAFF.

This clone was counted only a few times. The chain carries TRBV19 and TRBJ1-2; 10 nucleotides match TRBD1. Germline CDR1 is LNHDA and CDR2 is SQIVND (reference sequence). The trim removed 5 bases at V and 3 bases at J, leaving 12 bases unmatched. This CDR3 region has 17 residues. The CDR3 spells CASSPRDRGEADYGYTF. CDR3 nucleotides: TGTGCCAGTAGTCCACGGGACAGGGGAGAGGCGGACTATGGCTACACCTTC.

As to this clone: The likely explanation is a read error, given a far larger clone one base away. The V gene is TRBV4-2, the J gene TRBJ1-5; D unclear. This CDR3 region has 13 residues. Germline V lookup: CDR1 LGHNA, CDR2 YNFKEQ. DNA for the CDR3: TGTGCCAGCAGCCAAGGCCGACTTCAGTCCCAGCATTTT. Encoded protein: CASSQGRLQSQHF.

The chain couples TRBV5-6 to TRBJ2-3; no definite D call. Trimming stripped 3 bases from V and 11 bases from J, with 19 bases between. The CDR3 loop spans 14 amino acids. CDR1 SGHDT and CDR2 YYEEEE come from the germline V gene. The chain's CDR3 is CASSSGSPGMLQYF. The CDR3 region has the DNA TGTGCCAGCAGCTCGGGCTCCCCTGGGATGCTGCAGTATTTT.

The chain is built from TRBV5-1 and TRBJ2-1, with D possibly TRBD1 on 5 matching bases. The V end was cut by 3 bases, the J end by 0 bases, with 19 bases between. Germline V CDR1 and CDR2: SGHRS, YFSETQ. The CDR3 runs 18 residues. CDR3 protein: CASSSEPYRLSSYNEQFF. CDR3 sequence (DNA): TGCGCCAGCAGCTCAGAACCGTACAGGTTAAGCTCCTACAATGAGCAGTTCTTC.

The CDR3 sequence: CASNGNSNQPQHF. The CDR3 coding sequence is TGTGCCAGCAACGGTAATAGCAATCAGCCCCAGCATTTT. The gene calls are TRBV2 and TRBJ1-5; D is undetermined. This CDR3 spans 13 amino acids. The ends were cut back, 7 bases at V and 0 bases at J, with 7 bases in the middle. Germline V CDR1 and CDR2: SNHLY, FYNNEI. Looking up the rest from reference TRBV2 and TRBJ1-5 gives the full variable domain: EPEVTQTPSHQVTQMGQEVILRCVPISNHLYFYWYRQILGQKVEFLVSFYNNEISEKSEIFDDQFSVERPDGSNFTLKIRSTKLEDSAMYFCASNGNSNQPQHFGDGTRLSIL.

The V gene is TRBV11-2, the J gene TRBJ2-5; the D gene is possibly TRBD2 (6 bases). The length of the CDR3 is 13 residues. V lost 3 bases and J lost 5, with 10 bases in between. Germline loops: CDR1 SGHAT, CDR2 FQNNGV. The CDR3 is CASSLGGTETQYF. The DNA of the CDR3 is TGTGCCAGCAGCTTGGGGGGAACGGAGACCCAGTACTTC.

This chain links TRBV7-9 with TRBJ1-1; 7 nucleotides line up with TRBD1. V shed 5 bases, J shed 3 bases, and the junction held 6 bases outside the gene matches. The CDR3 sequence is 14 residues long. Germline lookup yields CDR1 SEHNR and CDR2 FQNEAQ (reference sequence). DNA for the CDR3: TGTGCCAGCAGCCTACAGGGGCCCCACACTGAAGCTTTCTTT. Encoded protein: CASSLQGPHTEAFF.

The rearrangement joins TRBV10-3 to TRBJ2-1, with no clear D. From germline, CDR1 is ENHRY and CDR2 SYGVKD. This CDR3 is 14 amino acids long. With 0 bases removed from V and 7 bases from J, the gap between germline ends came to 10 bases. The CDR3 loop is CAISESGFGNEQFF. CDR3 bases: TGTGCCATCAGTGAGTCGGGGTTTGGGAATGAGCAGTTCTTC.

The chain couples TRBV2 to TRBJ2-1; 10 nucleotides align to TRBD2. Trimming at V came to 5 bases and at J to 5 bases, leaving 6 bases not matched to a gene. The CDR3 is made up of 15 amino acids. The germline V gene has CDR1 SNHLY and CDR2 FYNNEI. The CDR3 nucleotides read TGTGCCAGCAGTCTCACTAGCGGGACAAACAATGAGCAGTTCTTC. Translated: CASSLTSGTNNEQFF.

This chain links TRBV7-9 with TRBJ2-5; 8 bases align to TRBD2. Looked up from germline, CDR1 is SEHNR and CDR2 is FQNEAQ (reference sequence). The CDR3 extends over 15 amino acids. The V segment lost 4 bases and the J segment 2 bases; nucleotides outside the gene matches: 6. CDR3 sequence: CASSSLIAGQETQYF. CDR3 bases: TGTGCCAGCAGCTCCTTGATAGCGGGGCAAGAGACCCAGTACTTC.

V gene TRBV19 combines with J gene TRBJ2-3; D might be TRBD2 (5 bases). Per germline, CDR1 LNHDA and CDR2 SQIVND (reference sequence). The germline V and J ends were trimmed by 6 bases and 1 base, with 14 bases remaining between them. The CDR3 runs to 15 residues. The CDR3 region has the DNA TGTGCCAGTAGAGCCTTAGGTAGCGGCACAGATACGCAGTATTTT. This gives the protein CASRALGSGTDTQYF.

The J gene is TRBJ2-7, the V gene TRBV7-3; 10 nucleotides match TRBD2. V dropped 4 bases and J dropped 3; count of bases not matched to a gene: 6. This CDR3 has 15 amino acids. The germline gives CDR1 SGHTA, CDR2 FQGTGA. CDR3 loop: CASSSLAGAHYEQYF. CDR3 DNA: TGTGCCAGCAGCTCTCTAGCGGGGGCCCACTACGAGCAGTACTTC.

The chain couples TRBV28 to TRBJ1-5; no reliable D call. The CDR3 extends over 13 amino acids. V lost 2 bases to trimming and J lost 6 bases, with 8 bases between them. Germline lookup yields CDR1 MDHEN and CDR2 SYDVKM. The CDR3 is CASSLVEGQPQHF. DNA for the CDR3: TGTGCCAGCAGTTTAGTGGAGGGTCAGCCCCAGCATTTT.

In its sample, this clone was seen once. A read error may produce the germline difference seen at one junction end. This chain uses TRBV6-1 with TRBJ2-7, with 7 bases matching TRBD1. Looked up from germline, CDR1 is MNHNS and CDR2 is SASEGT. The CDR3 has 17 residues. CDR3 in DNA: TGTGCCATCAGTGAGTCGTCATTAGACAGGGAGACGAATGAGCAGTACTTC. Translating gives CAISESSLDRETNEQYF.

CDR3 DNA sequence: TGCGCCAGCAGCCAGAACAGCGGATTCGGCACAGATACGCAGTATTTT. It yields the protein CASSQNSGFGTDTQYF. This chain connects TRBV4-1 to TRBJ2-3, with D perhaps matching TRBD2 (5 bases). The CDR3 loop spans 16 amino acids. V shed 3 bases and J shed 1 base, with 14 bases lying between them. Germline CDR1 reads MGHRA; CDR2 reads YSYEKL.

Points on this clone: The junction does not match germline at one end; this may be a read error. The rearrangement joins TRBV5-1 to TRBJ1-2; D gene ambiguous. Germline loops: CDR1 SGHRS, CDR2 YFSETQ. The CDR3 contains 13 residues. The CDR3 DNA follows: TGCACCAGCAGCTTGGCGGCAGCTTTTGGCTACACCTTC. This gives the protein CTSSLAAAFGYTF.

This clone was observed a few times. Other DNA sequences in this sample translate to the same CDR3. This sequence joins TRBV28 and TRBJ1-2; 9 bases line up with TRBD1. V shed 6 bases and J 6 bases; nucleotides not matched to a gene: 5. The CDR3 consists of 13 residues. The germline CDR1 and CDR2 sequences are MDHEN and SYDVKM. CDR3 loop: CASSRDRVNGYTF. CDR3 bases: TGTGCCAGCAGCCGGGACAGGGTTAATGGCTACACCTTC.

The chain recombines TRBV4-1 with TRBJ2-3; 9 nucleotides match TRBD1. CDR3 length: 15 amino acids. V was pared by 4 bases and J by 2 bases, with 4 bases of the junction left unmatched. In germline, CDR1 is MGHRA, CDR2 YSYEKL. CDR3 sequence reads: CASSPGQGFTDTQYF. For the CDR3, the DNA is TGCGCCAGCAGCCCGGGACAGGGTTTCACAGATACGCAGTATTTT.

The chain joins TRBV11-2 to TRBJ2-1; tentative D call: TRBD2 (5 bases). The germline V gene encodes CDR1 SGHAT and CDR2 FQNNGV. Between the trimmed V and J ends, which lost 7 bases and 6 bases, there was a span of 10 bases. The CDR3 spans 12 residues. The CDR3, as DNA: TGTGCCAGCACCACTGAGGGCAATGAGCAGTTCTTC. The encoded protein is CASTTEGNEQFF.

Regarding this clone: It may be a read error: a sequence one base away is much more abundant. J is TRBJ1-1 and V is TRBV2; D is uncertain. This CDR3 has 14 residues. V lost 4 bases and J 1 base, leaving 10 bases between the germline ends. Per germline, CDR1 SNHLY and CDR2 FYNNEI. CDR3: CASSAEGSNTEAFF. The CDR3, as DNA: TGTGCCAGCAGTGCGGAGGGATCGAACACTGAAGCTTTCTTT.

This clone was found once. This chain links TRBV19 with TRBJ2-1, with 7 bases matching TRBD1. V shed 5 bases and J 8 bases; nucleotides not matched to a gene: 9. The CDR3 covers 14 residues. The germline V gene has CDR1 LNHDA and CDR2 SQIVND (reference sequence). The CDR3: CASSLRKGADEQFF. The DNA for the CDR3 is TGTGCCAGTAGTCTCCGTAAGGGGGCGGATGAGCAGTTCTTC.